This is a list of T cell receptor beta chains from one sample in a study of cytomegalovirus exposure and HLA in healthy donors. Repertoires were generated with immunoSEQ multiplex PCR, while TCRdb's copy carries only in-frame clones and drops some. The table records 150,000 to 180,000 clones, over 65% of them present only once. The sequenced sample consisted of PBMCs. These receptors came from a middle-aged woman in good health and CMV-seronegative. Each CDR3 is given with its conserved first and last residue. The D gene is left open where the match is weak. Rows give clone size only sometimes, using once, few, many, or a class for an expanded clone.

d_call,v_call,clone_size,j_call,cdr3_length,cdr3_aa,cdr3_nt
TRBD1,TRBV19,NA,TRBJ1-6,14,CASSFGQVNSPLHF,TGTGCCAGTAGTTTTGGACAGGTTAATTCACCCCTCCACTTT
TRBD1,TRBV18,NA,TRBJ1-2,16,CASSPPGTGRNYGYTF,TGTGCCAGCTCACCCCCCGGGACAGGTAGAAACTATGGCTACACCTTC
NA,TRBV7-9,NA,TRBJ2-2,16,CASILPGVYGTGELFF,TGTGCCAGCATCCTGCCGGGAGTCTACGGAACCGGGGAGCTGTTTTTT
TRBD2,TRBV25-1,NA,TRBJ2-1,15,CASSPIAGVVNEQFF,TGTGCCAGCAGTCCCATAGCGGGCGTAGTGAATGAGCAGTTCTTC
NA,TRBV4-1,once,TRBJ1-2,13,CASAQAGMVGYTF,TGCGCCAGCGCCCAGGCGGGGATGGTGGGCTACACCTTC
NA,TRBV28,NA,TRBJ1-5,15,CASSFPSRPGQPQHF,TGTGCCAGCAGTTTCCCCTCTCGGCCAGGGCAGCCCCAGCATTTT
NA,TRBV11-3,once,TRBJ1-1,14,CASSLDSMNTEAFF,TGTGCCAGCAGCTTGGACAGTATGAACACTGAAGCTTTCTTT
NA,TRBV27,NA,TRBJ1-2,14,CASSLSGFNYGYTF,TGTGCCAGCAGTTTATCCGGGTTTAACTATGGCTACACCTTC
TRBD2,TRBV9,NA,TRBJ2-3,14,CASSVGSGLDTQYF,TGTGCCAGCAGCGTAGGTAGCGGGTTGGATACGCAGTATTTT
TRBD1,TRBV27,NA,TRBJ2-3,16,CASPPPGQGAADTQYF,TGTGCCAGCCCTCCCCCGGGGCAGGGGGCAGCAGATACGCAGTATTTT
TRBD2,TRBV10-3,once,TRBJ2-7,15,CAIRAGAGRHYEQYF,TGTGCCATCAGGGCTGGAGCGGGGCGTCACTACGAGCAGTACTTC
TRBD2,TRBV27,NA,TRBJ2-7,15,CASRPGTSGSGEQYF,TGTGCCAGCCGCCCGGGGACTAGCGGTTCGGGCGAGCAGTACTTC
NA,TRBV6-5,NA,TRBJ1-1,13,CASVVTGGTEAFF,TGTGCCAGCGTTGTCACGGGGGGCACTGAAGCTTTCTTT
NA,TRBV7-6,NA,TRBJ1-5,15,CASSSSFTGSQPQHF,TGTGCCAGCAGCTCCTCCTTTACAGGGAGTCAGCCCCAGCATTTT
TRBD1,TRBV29-1,NA,TRBJ1-3,14,CSVERDSGGNTIYF,TGCAGCGTTGAGAGGGACAGCGGGGGAAACACCATATATTTT
NA,TRBV30,NA,TRBJ2-3,15,CAWNFGSSSTDTQYF,TGTGCCTGGAATTTCGGTAGCTCTAGCACAGATACGCAGTATTTT
TRBD2,TRBV6-6,NA,TRBJ2-5,15,CASSYRAGGQETQYF,TGTGCCAGCAGTTACAGGGCGGGGGGGCAAGAGACCCAGTACTTC
NA,TRBV6-4,NA,TRBJ1-6,15,CASSDSMGGNSPLHF,TGTGCCAGCAGTGACTCAATGGGCGGGAATTCACCCCTCCACTTT
NA,TRBV5-1,NA,TRBJ2-2,16,CASSPLGGRNTGELFF,TGCGCCAGCAGCCCCCTGGGGGGACGGAACACCGGGGAGCTGTTTTTT
NA,TRBV27,NA,TRBJ1-5,14,CASSFPGAGQPQHF,TGTGCCAGCAGTTTCCCGGGAGCAGGCCAGCCCCAGCATTTT
NA,TRBV15,NA,TRBJ1-1,18,CATSSPDLQEPLNTEAFF,TGTGCCACCAGCAGCCCCGATTTACAGGAACCCCTTAACACTGAAGCTTTCTTT
NA,TRBV7-2,once,TRBJ1-2,15,CASSHENRVRLGYTF,TGTGCCAGCAGCCACGAAAACAGGGTACGACTCGGCTACACCTTC
TRBD1,TRBV29-1,NA,TRBJ2-7,13,CSAGEQGESEQYF,TGCAGCGCGGGGGAACAGGGGGAGTCCGAGCAGTACTTC
NA,TRBV7-9,NA,TRBJ2-7,12,CASSSHLGEQYF,TGTGCCAGCAGCTCCCATCTCGGCGAGCAGTACTTC
TRBD1,TRBV7-7,NA,TRBJ1-5,19,CASSFPTGDSTYSNQPQHF,TGTGCTAGCAGCTTCCCGACGGGGGACAGCACTTATAGCAATCAGCCCCAGCATTTT
TRBD1,TRBV13,NA,TRBJ2-6,16,CASSANRGSGANVLTF,TGTGCCAGCAGCGCCAACAGGGGCTCTGGGGCCAACGTCCTGACTTTC
NA,TRBV6-1,few,TRBJ1-1,15,CASSVSVIGDTEAFF,TGTGCCAGCAGTGTTTCAGTCATCGGGGACACTGAAGCTTTCTTT
NA,TRBV6-5,once,TRBJ1-1,11,CASRRDTEAFF,TGTGCCAGCAGGAGGGACACTGAAGCTTTCTTT
NA,TRBV5-1,once,TRBJ2-2,15,CASSSTVTGSGELFF,TGCGCCAGCAGCTCTACAGTAACAGGATCCGGGGAGCTGTTTTTT
TRBD2,TRBV5-1,NA,TRBJ2-3,17,CASSRELAGVGTDTQYF,TGCGCCAGCAGCCGAGAGCTAGCGGGCGTGGGCACAGATACGCAGTATTTT
TRBD1,TRBV5-1,once,TRBJ2-4,16,CASSQGTGLAKNIQYF,TGCGCCAGCAGCCAAGGGACAGGGTTAGCCAAAAACATTCAGTACTTC
NA,TRBV5-6,few,TRBJ1-4,15,CASSLGMSVGEKLFF,TGTGCCAGCAGCTTGGGGATGTCGGTGGGCGAAAAACTGTTTTTT
NA,TRBV6-1,once,TRBJ2-7,11,CASRLVYEQYF,TGTGCCAGCAGACTTGTCTACGAGCAGTACTTC
NA,TRBV29-1,NA,TRBJ2-7,13,CSVGAGSWGEQYF,TGCAGCGTTGGGGCAGGCTCCTGGGGCGAGCAGTACTTC
NA,TRBV6-5,NA,TRBJ2-2,13,CASSYRGSGELFF,TGTGCCAGCAGTTACAGGGGATCCGGGGAGCTGTTTTTT
TRBD2,TRBV6-5,NA,TRBJ2-3,14,CASSYTLAKDTQYF,TGTGCCAGCAGTTACACACTAGCGAAAGATACGCAGTATTTT
TRBD1,TRBV27,NA,TRBJ2-2,16,CASSSPGQGASGELFF,TGTGCCAGCAGTTCTCCGGGACAGGGGGCGTCCGGGGAGCTGTTTTTT
TRBD1,TRBV30,NA,TRBJ2-5,13,CAWLGTGEETQYF,TGTGCCTGGCTAGGGACAGGGGAAGAGACCCAGTACTTC
NA,TRBV7-9,NA,TRBJ1-5,16,CASSRVPSGGKQPQHF,TGTGCCAGCAGCCGAGTCCCTAGCGGGGGAAAGCAGCCCCAGCATTTT
NA,TRBV6-5,few,TRBJ2-7,13,CASSRTVAYEQYF,TGTGCCAGCAGTAGGACAGTCGCCTACGAGCAGTACTTC
NA,TRBV2,NA,TRBJ1-1,13,CASRKTENTEAFF,TGTGCCAGCAGGAAGACTGAGAACACTGAAGCTTTCTTT
NA,TRBV4-2,NA,TRBJ2-7,14,CASSRLEGPEEQYF,TGTGCCAGCAGCCGACTGGAGGGGCCTGAGGAGCAGTACTTC
NA,TRBV9,NA,TRBJ2-1,15,CATGPWRGLYNEQFF,TGTGCCACTGGGCCCTGGCGGGGGCTTTACAATGAGCAGTTCTTC
NA,TRBV7-7,NA,TRBJ2-3,15,CASSPGELYTDTQYF,TGTGCTAGCAGCCCCGGGGAGCTATACACAGATACGCAGTATTTT
TRBD2,TRBV11-3,NA,TRBJ2-7,15,CASSATSSGRYEQYF,TGTGCCAGCAGCGCTACCTCTAGCGGGAGATATGAGCAGTACTTC
NA,TRBV11-2,NA,TRBJ2-3,13,CASSLGYTDTQYF,TGTGCCAGCAGCTTAGGCTATACAGATACGCAGTATTTT
NA,TRBV6-1,NA,TRBJ2-7,12,CASSFIFYEQYF,TGTGCCAGCAGCTTTATCTTCTACGAGCAGTACTTC
TRBD1,TRBV29-1,NA,TRBJ2-1,14,CSVEELTQGLREFF,TGCAGCGTTGAAGAGCTCACACAGGGGCTAAGGGAGTTCTTC
TRBD2,TRBV19,NA,TRBJ2-7,16,CASSEREGLGAYEQYF,TGTGCCAGTAGTGAGCGGGAGGGCCTGGGGGCCTACGAGCAGTACTTC
NA,TRBV6-4,NA,TRBJ1-1,14,CASRGEGWDTEAFF,TGTGCCAGCAGAGGGGAGGGCTGGGACACTGAAGCTTTCTTT
TRBD1,TRBV5-1,NA,TRBJ2-6,19,CASQISGGQGDSGANVLTF,TGCGCCAGCCAAATTTCAGGGGGACAGGGCGACTCTGGGGCCAACGTCCTGACTTTC
TRBD2,TRBV6-4,NA,TRBJ2-7,14,CASAVAGATYEQYF,TGTGCCAGCGCCGTAGCGGGAGCGACGTACGAGCAGTACTTC
TRBD2,TRBV27,NA,TRBJ2-3,14,CASSLAEAGGTQYF,TGTGCCAGCAGTCTAGCGGAGGCGGGGGGTACGCAGTATTTT
NA,TRBV5-1,NA,TRBJ2-3,16,CASSLEMGLGTDTQYF,TGCGCCAGCAGCTTGGAGATGGGACTGGGCACAGATACGCAGTATTTT
NA,TRBV7-6,NA,TRBJ1-5,17,CASSYRGGLTPSRPQHF,TGTGCCAGCAGCTATAGAGGGGGTCTTACCCCATCCAGGCCCCAGCATTTT
TRBD2,TRBV28,NA,TRBJ2-5,11,CASQAGETQYF,TGTGCCAGCCAAGCGGGGGAGACCCAGTACTTC